The rows below give T cell receptor beta chains drawn from one sample of a study of T cell changes during pregnancy in multiple sclerosis. Assay: immunoSEQ multiplex PCR; the TCRdb copy retains only in-frame clones and omits some. Among roughly 42,000 clones listed, less than 90% were seen once. Specimen: CD4+ T cells from peripheral blood mononuclear cells, collected in the second trimester of pregnancy. Source of these receptors: a female donor with multiple sclerosis, enrolled in a pregnancy study. The CDR3 runs from the conserved cysteine through the conserved F or W. Fields, in order: clone size, V gene, D gene, J gene, CDR3 protein, CDR3 DNA. D genes are given only for firm matches. Some rows mark clone size as missing; the rest say once, few, many or name a class of expanded clone.

size: NA
V: TRBV5-1
D: TRBD2
J: TRBJ2-7
CDR3: CASSSGLAGGHYEQYF
DNA: TGCGCCAGCAGCTCGGGACTAGCGGGAGGGCACTACGAGCAGTACTTC

size: NA
V: TRBV19
D: TRBD2
J: TRBJ2-7
CDR3: CASSIGRDYTYEQYF
DNA: TGTGCCAGTAGTATAGGCCGGGACTATACCTACGAGCAGTACTTC

size: NA
V: TRBV7-2
D: NA
J: TRBJ2-2
CDR3: CASSLRTENTGELFF
DNA: TGTGCCAGCAGCTTAAGGACAGAGAACACCGGGGAGCTGTTTTTT

size: NA
V: TRBV4-1
D: TRBD2
J: TRBJ2-1
CDR3: CASSQPTGGNEQFF
DNA: TGCGCCAGCAGCCAGCCGACGGGAGGTAATGAGCAGTTCTTC

size: NA
V: TRBV19
D: NA
J: TRBJ1-2
CDR3: CASRQRLGAHYGYTF
DNA: TGTGCCAGTAGACAACGACTAGGGGCCCACTATGGCTACACCTTC

size: NA
V: TRBV27
D: TRBD2
J: TRBJ2-1
CDR3: CASSPQTSGAYNEQFF
DNA: TGTGCCAGCAGTCCTCAGACTAGCGGAGCCTACAATGAGCAGTTCTTC

size: once
V: TRBV5-1
D: TRBD1
J: TRBJ2-5
CDR3: CASSPSGQVDQETQYF
DNA: TGCGCCAGCAGTCCCTCGGGACAGGTCGATCAAGAGACCCAGTACTTC

size: few
V: TRBV6-5
D: NA
J: TRBJ1-5
CDR3: CASKIGGNQPQHF
DNA: TGTGCCAGCAAAATCGGAGGCAATCAGCCCCAGCATTTT

size: NA
V: TRBV9
D: NA
J: TRBJ1-3
CDR3: CASSVATAAFSGNTIYF
DNA: TGTGCCAGCAGCGTAGCAACAGCCGCCTTCTCTGGAAACACCATATATTTT

size: NA
V: TRBV6-1
D: TRBD1
J: TRBJ2-6
CDR3: CASSALRGTGASSGANVLTF
DNA: TGTGCCAGCAGTGCCCTGCGCGGGACAGGGGCTTCCTCTGGGGCCAACGTCCTGACTTTC

size: NA
V: TRBV5-1
D: TRBD2
J: TRBJ2-1
CDR3: CASSAGTSGLYNEQFF
DNA: TGCGCCAGCAGCGCGGGGACTAGCGGGCTCTACAATGAGCAGTTCTTC

size: NA
V: TRBV10-2
D: NA
J: TRBJ2-1
CDR3: CASSEPPTSDKQFF
DNA: TGCGCCAGCAGTGAGCCCCCTACTAGTGACAAGCAGTTCTTC

size: NA
V: TRBV5-4
D: NA
J: TRBJ1-1
CDR3: CASSWGVQGIAEAFF
DNA: TGTGCCAGCAGCTGGGGCGTGCAGGGTATCGCTGAAGCTTTCTTT

size: NA
V: TRBV2
D: TRBD2
J: TRBJ2-7
CDR3: CASRGLAGGNEQYF
DNA: TGTGCCAGCAGGGGACTAGCGGGAGGGAACGAGCAGTACTTC

size: NA
V: TRBV9
D: NA
J: TRBJ1-2
CDR3: CASSVHSRFYGYTF
DNA: TGTGCCAGCAGCGTTCACTCCAGGTTCTATGGCTACACCTTC

size: NA
V: TRBV27
D: NA
J: TRBJ1-2
CDR3: CASSTSRGGYTF
DNA: TGTGCCAGCAGTACGTCCAGGGGCGGCTACACCTTC

size: NA
V: TRBV10-3
D: NA
J: TRBJ2-7
CDR3: CAISDFPENYEQYF
DNA: TGTGCCATCAGTGATTTCCCCGAGAACTACGAGCAGTACTTC

size: NA
V: TRBV28
D: NA
J: TRBJ2-2
CDR3: CASNSGTGELFF
DNA: TGTGCCAGTAACAGTGGCACCGGGGAGCTGTTTTTT

size: NA
V: TRBV6-5
D: TRBD1
J: TRBJ1-4
CDR3: CASSRDRGNEKLFF
DNA: TGTGCCAGCAGCCGGGACAGGGGGAATGAAAAACTGTTTTTT

size: NA
V: TRBV2
D: TRBD1
J: TRBJ2-7
CDR3: CASSRQGAGIYEQYF
DNA: TGTGCCAGCAGTCGACAGGGAGCTGGGATCTACGAGCAGTACTTC

size: NA
V: TRBV5-1
D: NA
J: TRBJ2-5
CDR3: CASSQQGAQETQYF
DNA: TGCGCCAGCAGCCAACAGGGTGCGCAAGAGACCCAGTACTTC

size: NA
V: TRBV5-3
D: NA
J: TRBJ1-2
CDR3: CARSRTVPDYGYTF
DNA: TGTGCCAGAAGCCGGACAGTTCCAGACTATGGCTACACCTTC

size: NA
V: TRBV7-2
D: TRBD2
J: TRBJ2-7
CDR3: CASGTSGATEQYF
DNA: TGTGCCAGCGGGACTAGCGGGGCCACCGAGCAGTACTTC

size: many
V: TRBV4-1
D: TRBD2
J: TRBJ2-4
CDR3: CASSHRSSGRSGDIQYF
DNA: TGCGCCAGCAGCCATAGGTCTAGCGGGAGGTCGGGAGACATTCAGTACTTC

size: NA
V: TRBV7-2
D: NA
J: TRBJ2-5
CDR3: CASSLAAAGLGGYGTQYF
DNA: TGTGCCAGCAGCTTAGCTGCAGCCGGACTGGGAGGTTACGGGACCCAGTACTTC

size: NA
V: TRBV28
D: TRBD2
J: TRBJ2-5
CDR3: CASSLYRLAGGTGTQYF
DNA: TGTGCCAGCAGTTTATACCGACTAGCGGGAGGGACTGGGACCCAGTACTTC

size: NA
V: TRBV6-1
D: NA
J: TRBJ2-7
CDR3: CASNLALGSYEQYF
DNA: TGTGCCAGCAATTTAGCGTTGGGCTCCTACGAGCAGTACTTC

size: NA
V: TRBV5-1
D: TRBD1
J: TRBJ2-2
CDR3: CASSLFGTGGTGELFF
DNA: TGCGCCAGCAGCTTGTTTGGGACAGGGGGCACCGGGGAGCTGTTTTTT

size: once
V: TRBV6-1
D: TRBD1
J: TRBJ1-5
CDR3: CASLQDRGNQPQHF
DNA: TGTGCCAGCTTGCAAGACAGGGGAAATCAGCCCCAGCATTTT

size: NA
V: TRBV7-2
D: NA
J: TRBJ2-1
CDR3: CASSLVGNEQFF
DNA: TGTGCCAGCAGCTTAGTCGGGAATGAGCAGTTCTTC

size: NA
V: TRBV14
D: TRBD1
J: TRBJ2-7
CDR3: CASSQPGQRYEQYF
DNA: TGTGCCAGCAGCCAACCGGGACAGCGATACGAGCAGTACTTC

size: NA
V: TRBV11-3
D: NA
J: TRBJ2-2
CDR3: CASSPRFSGELFF
DNA: TGTGCCAGCAGCCCTAGGTTTTCCGGGGAGCTGTTTTTT

size: NA
V: TRBV9
D: NA
J: TRBJ1-5
CDR3: CASSVGPNLYKLHNQPQHF
DNA: TGTGCCAGCAGCGTAGGCCCCAATCTTTATAAACTACACAATCAGCCCCAGCATTTT

size: NA
V: TRBV7-6
D: NA
J: TRBJ1-6
CDR3: CASSRDTNSPLHF
DNA: TGTGCCAGCAGCCGGGACACAAATTCACCCCTCCACTTT

size: NA
V: TRBV25-1
D: NA
J: TRBJ2-7
CDR3: CASSEYGRGRASEQYF
DNA: TGTGCCAGCAGTGAATATGGAAGGGGCAGGGCATCCGAGCAGTACTTC

size: NA
V: TRBV5-4
D: TRBD2
J: TRBJ2-1
CDR3: CASRQLAGEGLGGNEQFF
DNA: TGTGCCAGCAGACAACTAGCGGGAGAGGGGCTAGGAGGGAATGAGCAGTTCTTC

size: NA
V: TRBV30
D: NA
J: TRBJ1-1
CDR3: CAWSVRVTHGAFF
DNA: TGTGCCTGGAGTGTACGGGTGACTCATGGAGCTTTCTTT

size: NA
V: TRBV28
D: TRBD2
J: TRBJ2-5
CDR3: CASSWGLARETQYF
DNA: TGTGCCAGCAGCTGGGGACTAGCGAGAGAGACCCAGTACTTC

size: NA
V: TRBV7-8
D: TRBD1
J: TRBJ2-1
CDR3: CASGTGWPFFLSEQFF
DNA: TGTGCCAGCGGGACAGGATGGCCCTTTTTCCTATCCGAGCAGTTCTTC

size: NA
V: TRBV27
D: NA
J: TRBJ1-1
CDR3: CASSLEWRTEAFF
DNA: TGTGCCAGCAGTTTAGAATGGAGGACTGAAGCTTTCTTT

size: NA
V: TRBV14
D: NA
J: TRBJ2-1
CDR3: CATYTRERGQFF
DNA: TGTGCCACCTACACCCGGGAGCGAGGGCAGTTCTTC

size: NA
V: TRBV28
D: TRBD1
J: TRBJ2-2
CDR3: CASSTALQGTGELFF
DNA: TGTGCCAGCAGTACAGCTTTACAGGGGACCGGGGAGCTGTTTTTT

size: NA
V: TRBV7-9
D: TRBD2
J: TRBJ2-3
CDR3: CASSLGTSGLTQYF
DNA: TGTGCCAGCAGCTTAGGGACTAGCGGGCTTACGCAGTATTTT

size: NA
V: TRBV29-1
D: TRBD2
J: TRBJ2-7
CDR3: CSVVREYEQYF
DNA: TGCAGCGTTGTGCGGGAGTACGAGCAGTACTTC